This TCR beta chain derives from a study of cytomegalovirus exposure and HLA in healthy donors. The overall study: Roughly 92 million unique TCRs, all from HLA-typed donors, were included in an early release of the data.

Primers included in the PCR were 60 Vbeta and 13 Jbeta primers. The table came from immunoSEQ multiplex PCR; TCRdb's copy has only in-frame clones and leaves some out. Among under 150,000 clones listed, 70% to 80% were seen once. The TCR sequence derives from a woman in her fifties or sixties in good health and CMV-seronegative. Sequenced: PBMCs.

CDR3 coding DNA: TGCGCCAGCAGCCAAGGACAGACTAATCAGCCCCAGCATTTT. It is translated as CASSQGQTNQPQHF. The chain combines TRBV4-1 with TRBJ1-5, with D maybe TRBD1 (5 bases). Trimming removed 1 base from V and 4 bases from J, with 8 bases in between. This CDR3 is 14 amino acids long. Germline CDR1 reads MGHRA; CDR2 reads YSYEKL.